The next 30 T cell receptor beta chains were all read from a single sample in a study of OX40 agonist ivuxolimab in advanced cancers. Clones were sequenced by immunoSEQ multiplex PCR, and TCRdb holds only the in-frame ones, with some missing. There are about 27,000 clones in the sample; over 75% occur only once, and 25% to 30% lies in the top ten. The specimen was CD4+ or CD8+ T cells sorted from blood, collected in a trial of the OX40 agonist ivuxolimab. The receptors come from an adult with an advanced solid tumor such as melanoma, head and neck, liver or kidney cancer.

This sequence joins TRBV5-1 and TRBJ2-5; 14 bases are shared with TRBD2. The CDR3 runs 15 residues. Trimming took 3 bases from V and 5 from J; bases not matched to a gene: 3. Germline CDR1 SGHRS, CDR2 YFSETQ. The CDR3 bases are TGCGCCAGCAGCTCAAGGACTAGCGGGGGGGAGACCCAGTACTTC. Its translation: CASSSRTSGGETQYF.

As regards this clone: The germline gene is not matched at one end of the junction; a read error may be the cause. This rearrangement joins TRBV7-7 to TRBJ2-2; perhaps TRBD2 as D (6 bases). Germline CDR1 SSHAT, CDR2 FNYEAQ (reference sequence). The CDR3 contains 16 residues. The CDR3 loop reads CASRREPQGETGELFF. The CDR3 coding sequence is TGTGCTAGCAGGAGGGAACCCCAGGGAGAAACCGGGGAGCTGTTTTTT.

This clone was counted a few times. The genes are TRBV28 and TRBJ1-5, with 7 bases that match TRBD1. The CDR3 has 18 amino acids. V was pared by 0 bases and J by 0 bases, with 8 bases of the junction left unmatched. Germline V CDR1 and CDR2: MDHEN, SYDVKM. The CDR3 protein is CASSLWARTGSSNQPQHF. The CDR3 bases are TGTGCCAGCAGTTTATGGGCCCGGACAGGATCTAGCAATCAGCCCCAGCATTTT.

The rearrangement uses TRBV9 and TRBJ2-7; D gene unclear. The germline CDR1 and CDR2 sequences are SGDLS and YYNGEE. CDR3 length equals 14 residues. V lost 4 bases, J lost 5 bases, and 16 bases lay in between. The DNA for the CDR3 is TGTGCCAGCAGCACATGGGCAGGAGCGAACGAGCAGTACTTC. Amino acids: CASSTWAGANEQYF.

The chain links TRBV2 to TRBJ2-1; 13 bases match TRBD2. CDR3 length: 15 residues. V trimming: 6 bases; J trimming: 8 bases; junction bases outside the gene matches: 7. From germline, CDR1 is SNHLY and CDR2 FYNNEI. As DNA, the CDR3 is TGTGCCAGCAGCTCACTAGCGGGGGGGTTCTATGAGCAGTTCTTC. This encodes CASSSLAGGFYEQFF.

The V call is TRBV29-1, the J call TRBJ2-1; D perhaps matches TRBD2 (5 bases). From germline, CDR1 is SQVTM and CDR2 ANQGSEA. The CDR3 consists of 14 residues. V was shortened by 0 bases and J by 5 bases, with 11 bases between the two germline ends. CDR3 bases: TGCAGCGTTGAAGATTTCCGGGGTCACAATGAGCAGTTCTTC. It is translated as CSVEDFRGHNEQFF.

The chain links TRBV11-2 to TRBJ2-1; 12 bases agree with TRBD2. Germline assignment: CDR1 SGHAT and CDR2 FQNNGV. This CDR3 is 15 amino acids long. Trimming removed 5 bases from V and 9 bases from J; junction bases left unmatched: 8. CDR3: CASSTRLAGVSEQFF. The CDR3 DNA follows: TGTGCCAGCAGCACGCGACTAGCGGGAGTAAGTGAGCAGTTCTTC.

This clone has a single count. The chain uses TRBV9 and TRBJ1-2; D is undetermined. This CDR3 contains 13 residues. Germline assignment: CDR1 SGDLS and CDR2 YYNGEE. With 0 bases removed from V and 7 bases from J, the gap between germline ends came to 10 bases. CDR3 DNA: TGTGCCAGCAGCGTAGATCCGGTAGGTGGCTACACCTTC. It translates to CASSVDPVGGYTF.

Here the CDR3 DNA reads TGTGCCAGTAGTATGGAAGGGGACCTCTACAATGAGCAGTTCTTC. As protein: CASSMEGDLYNEQFF. The chain combines TRBV19 with TRBJ2-1; the D call may be TRBD1 or TRBD2 (5 bases each). The germline CDR1 and CDR2 sequences are LNHDA and SQIVND (reference sequence). This CDR3 has 15 residues. The V gene lost 3 bases and the J gene lost 3 bases, with 12 bases spanning the gap. Full variable domain (remainder filled in from reference TRBV19 and TRBJ2-1): DGGITQSPKYLFRKEGQNVTLSCEQNLNHDAMYWYRQDPGQGLRLIYYSQIVNDFQKGDIAEGYSVSREKKESFPLTVTSAQKNPTAFYLCASSMEGDLYNEQFFGPGTRLTVL.

Notes on this clone: Other nucleotide sequences in the sample specify the same CDR3. The chain carries TRBV2 and TRBJ2-1, with TRBD1 matching over 10 bases. Per germline, CDR1 SNHLY and CDR2 FYNNEI. The V segment lost 9 bases and the J segment 4 bases; nucleotides outside the gene matches: 6. The CDR3 covers 14 residues. This CDR3 is CASTGTGVYNEQFF. The DNA of the CDR3 is TGTGCCAGTACCGGGACAGGGGTTTACAATGAGCAGTTCTTC.

The chain has TRBV5-6 and TRBJ1-1, with no clear D. V shed 2 bases and J shed 3 bases, with 5 bases lying between them. Looked up from germline, CDR1 is SGHDT and CDR2 is YYEEEE. The CDR3 loop spans 12 amino acids. The CDR3 DNA follows: TGTGCCAGCAGCTTCCGATACACTGAAGCTTTCTTT. It encodes CASSFRYTEAFF.

This clone has only a few counts. The rearrangement joins TRBV9 to TRBJ1-1; maybe TRBD1 (5 bases). V lost 2 bases and J lost 1, with 9 bases in between. The CDR3 length is 14 residues. From germline, CDR1 is SGDLS and CDR2 YYNGEE. Here the CDR3 reads CASSVGDSNTEAFF. The DNA for the CDR3 is TGTGCCAGCAGCGTCGGGGACTCGAACACTGAAGCTTTCTTT.

This chain links TRBV5-1 with TRBJ2-7; 11 bases line up with TRBD1. Trimming took 3 bases from V and 0 from J; bases not matched to a gene: 5. Germline V CDR1 and CDR2: SGHRS, YFSETQ. This CDR3 spans 16 amino acids. CDR3 sequence reads: CASSWGQGEVSYEQYF. CDR3 nucleotides: TGCGCCAGCAGCTGGGGACAGGGGGAAGTCTCCTACGAGCAGTACTTC.

This CDR3 is CAISDYNNNYGYTF. DNA for the CDR3: TGTGCCATCAGTGACTACAATAATAACTATGGCTACACCTTC. V usage is TRBV10-3 and J usage is TRBJ1-2; unclear D gene. Trimming removed 3 bases from V and 1 base from J, with 9 bases in between. The CDR3 sequence is 14 residues long. Germline-derived CDR1 and CDR2 are ENHRY and SYGVKD.

This clone is classed as large. The chain carries TRBV14 and TRBJ2-6; a possible D gene is TRBD1 (6 bases). Germline CDR1 and CDR2: SGHDN and FVKESK. The CDR3 spans 16 residues. Trimming shortened V by 7 bases and J by 0 bases, and 13 bases separated the two germline ends. The CDR3 DNA reads as TGTGCCAGCATGCCGACAGGATTCTCTGGGGCCAACGTCCTGACTTTC. Translated: CASMPTGFSGANVLTF.

This clone appeared once. The chain uses TRBV28 and TRBJ2-3, with 7 nucleotides matching TRBD1. CDR3 size: 12 residues. The J segment lost 11 bases and the V segment lost 5 bases, leaving 7 bases of the junction unmatched. Germline V gives CDR1 MDHEN, CDR2 SYDVKM. CDR3 in DNA: TGTGCCAGCAGTCAAGCCGGGACAGAGCAGTATTTT. Translating it yields CASSQAGTEQYF.

The chain couples TRBV7-6 to TRBJ2-1; maybe TRBD2 (5 bases). The CDR3 consists of 14 residues. With 2 bases removed from V and 0 bases from J, the gap between germline ends came to 5 bases. CDR1 and CDR2 (germline): SGHVS, FNYEAQ. CDR3 DNA: TGTGCCAGCAGCTTAACTAGCTCCTACAATGAGCAGTTCTTC. The encoded protein is CASSLTSSYNEQFF.

A single count supports this clone. The chain has TRBV19 and TRBJ2-7; TRBD1 is a possible D gene (6 bases). Germline V gene sequence: CDR1 LNHDA, CDR2 SQIVND (reference sequence). The CDR3 runs 15 residues. Between the trimmed V and J ends, which lost 4 bases and 0 bases, there was a span of 13 bases. The CDR3 coding sequence is TGTGCCAGTAGTAGCCGGGACACCTTCTCCTACGAGCAGTACTTC. Amino acids: CASSSRDTFSYEQYF.

This clone came up many times. The chain couples TRBV4-2 to TRBJ2-2, with D possibly TRBD1 on 6 matching bases. The CDR3 sequence is 17 residues long. The germline V gene has CDR1 LGHNA and CDR2 YNFKEQ. The germline V and J ends were trimmed by 1 base and 4 bases, with 16 bases remaining between them. The DNA of the CDR3 is TGTGCCAGCAGCCAAGTTGCAGGGGCGCATAGCACCGGGGAGCTGTTTTTT. Its translation: CASSQVAGAHSTGELFF.

This clone came up once. The rearrangement links TRBV10-3 to TRBJ2-3; no firm D call. The CDR3 loop spans 12 amino acids. Trimming took 2 bases from V and 2 from J, leaving 2 bases between them. Per germline, CDR1 ENHRY and CDR2 SYGVKD. The CDR3 nucleotides read TGTGCCATCAGTGAGGACACAGATACGCAGTATTTT. Protein sequence: CAISEDTDTQYF.

V is TRBV19 and J is TRBJ2-7, with no clear D. The CDR3 loop spans 14 amino acids. CDR1 is LNHDA, CDR2 SQIVND, per germline (reference sequence). V lost 3 bases and J 3 bases, leaving 12 bases between the germline ends. CDR3 amino acids: CASSMGLEVYEQYF. The CDR3, as DNA: TGTGCCAGTAGTATGGGTCTAGAGGTCTACGAGCAGTACTTC.

The V and J genes are TRBV30 and TRBJ2-1; 7 nucleotides align to TRBD2. Germline V gene lookup returns CDR1 GTSNPN and CDR2 SVGIG (reference sequence). The CDR3 length is 11 residues. The CDR3 DNA sequence: TGTTTGCTAGCGGTATACAATGAGCAGTTCTTC. Its translation: CLLAVYNEQFF.

The sample holds one count of this clone. V gene TRBV19 combines with J gene TRBJ2-1; D is unresolved. Germline V gene data show CDR1 as LNHDA and CDR2 as SQIVND (reference sequence). This CDR3 is 14 amino acids long. V dropped 8 bases and J dropped 15 bases, with 26 bases sitting between them. The CDR3 sequence: CASASVGRTRKWFF. Here the CDR3 DNA reads TGTGCCAGTGCCTCAGTCGGTAGGACCAGAAAGTGGTTCTTC.

By proportion, this clone is medium-sized. The chain carries TRBV11-1 and TRBJ2-3, with D possibly being TRBD2 (6 bases). With 6 bases removed from V and 2 bases from J, the gap between germline ends came to 15 bases. The CDR3 has 15 amino acids. The V gene's germline CDR1 is SGHAT and CDR2 FQDESV (reference sequence). The CDR3 reads CASRALEGPTDTQYF. CDR3 bases: TGTGCCAGCAGGGCGTTGGAGGGTCCCACAGATACGCAGTATTTT. Supplemented by reference TRBV11-1 and TRBJ2-3, the full variable domain reads EAEVAQSPRYKITEKSQAVAFWCDPISGHATLYWYRQILGQGPELLVQFQDESVVDDSQLPKDRFSAERLKGVDSTLKIQPAELGDSAMYLCASRALEGPTDTQYFGPGTRLTVL.

The V call is TRBV11-2, the J call TRBJ2-7; 9 nucleotides match TRBD1. Losses at the gene ends were 0 bases for V and 4 bases for J; bases not matched to a gene: 7. From germline, CDR1 is SGHAT and CDR2 FQNNGV. CDR3 length equals 16 residues. The CDR3 sequence is CASSLDKGQGMYEQYF. CDR3 nucleotides: TGTGCCAGCAGCTTAGATAAGGGACAGGGTATGTACGAGCAGTACTTC.

The chain joins TRBV6-5 to TRBJ2-5; D possibly corresponds to TRBD1 (5 bases). Trimming removed 8 bases at V and 5 bases at J, with 15 bases between. This CDR3 is built from 13 residues. Per germline, CDR1 MNHEY and CDR2 SVGAGI. The DNA for the CDR3 is TGTGCCAGCTCCCTAGGGTCAGGGGAGACCCAGTACTTC. Protein sequence: CASSLGSGETQYF.

This clone was seen a handful of times. V and J are TRBV4-2 and TRBJ2-1; 10 bases align to TRBD2. Losses at the gene ends were 4 bases for V and 5 bases for J; bases not matched to a gene: 5. The CDR3 length is 15 residues. CDR1 and CDR2 from the germline V gene are LGHNA and YNFKEQ. The CDR3 here is CASSPGLAEDNEQFF. CDR3 nucleotides: TGTGCCAGCAGCCCCGGACTAGCGGAGGACAATGAGCAGTTCTTC.

V is TRBV28 and J is TRBJ2-1; 12 bases fit TRBD2. This CDR3 has 15 residues. Per germline, CDR1 MDHEN and CDR2 SYDVKM. With 6 bases clipped from V and 3 bases from J, the junction kept 3 bases outside the gene matches. The DNA of the CDR3 is TGTGCCAGCAGACGACTAGCGGGGGTCTACAATGAGCAGTTCTTC. Amino acid sequence: CASRRLAGVYNEQFF.

This clone was recorded a few times. This rearrangement joins TRBV6-1 to TRBJ1-6, with 10 bases identical to TRBD1. Trimming cost V 1 base and J 8 bases; bases outside gene matches: 5. Germline V gene data show CDR1 as MNHNS and CDR2 as SASEGT. The CDR3 is 16 amino acids. The CDR3 here is CASSEDPGQGHSPLHF. CDR3 nucleotides: TGTGCCAGCAGTGAAGACCCGGGACAGGGGCATTCACCCCTCCACTTT.

CDR3 nucleotide sequence: TGTGCCAGCAGCCCGGGGACTAGCGGATACACAGATACGCAGTATTTT. It specifies CASSPGTSGYTDTQYF. The chain employs TRBV11-3 and TRBJ2-3; 11 bases map to TRBD2. The V gene end was trimmed by 5 bases and the J gene end by 2 bases; junction bases not matched to a gene: 6. CDR1 is SGHNT, CDR2 YENEEA, per germline. The CDR3 loop spans 16 amino acids.